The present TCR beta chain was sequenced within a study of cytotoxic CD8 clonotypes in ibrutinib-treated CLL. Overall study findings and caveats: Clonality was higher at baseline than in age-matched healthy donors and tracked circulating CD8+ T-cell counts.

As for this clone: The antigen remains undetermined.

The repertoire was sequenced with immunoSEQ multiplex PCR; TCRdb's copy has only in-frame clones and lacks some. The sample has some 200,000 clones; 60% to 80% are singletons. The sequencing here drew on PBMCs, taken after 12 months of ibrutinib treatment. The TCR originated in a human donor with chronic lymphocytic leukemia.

The CDR3 DNA sequence: TGTGCCAGCAGTTACCACACCGACAGGGTAAATTCACCCCTCCACTTT. Amino acid sequence: CASSYHTDRVNSPLHF. The rearrangement uses TRBV6-5 and TRBJ1-6; TRBD1 agrees at 7 bases. V shed 2 bases and J 7 bases; nucleotides not matched to a gene: 8. The V gene's germline CDR1 is MNHEY and CDR2 SVGAGI. This CDR3 is built from 16 residues.